Listed here are 9 T cell receptor beta chains from one sample, sequenced in a study of molecular identifiers for immune sequencing clone quantification. TCRdb analysed the PCR reads with MiXCR anew, one entry per CDR3 protein. The table lists approximately 550,000 distinct CDR3 sequences, about 22% of them singletons. Material for sequencing was naive CD8+ T cells from blood, with Jurkat cell RNA spiked in. Subset: FACS-sorted CD8+CD4-CCR7+CD45RA+ naive T cells. These receptors were collected from a human donor in good health. Some libraries in this study had Jurkat cell RNA spiked in.

There are many counts of this clonotype. V gene TRBV12-3 or TRBV12-4 combines with J gene TRBJ2-3, with D unresolved. This CDR3 has 14 residues. Trimming pared 0 bases from V and 4 bases from J, leaving 8 bases between. CDR3 sequence reads: CASSLAPWADTQYF. In nucleotides, the CDR3 is TGTGCCAGCAGTTTAGCGCCCTGGGCAGATACGCAGTATTTT.

As concerns this clonotype: A much larger clone lies a single base off, so this may be a read error. This is likely a read error, given that the CDR3 carries no conserved phenylalanine or tryptophan at its end. The chain couples TRBV6-2 or TRBV6-3 to TRBJ2-3; D uncertain. In germline, CDR1 is MNHEY, CDR2 SVGEGT. Trimming cost V 4 bases and J 2 bases, with 10 bases left between them. The CDR3 covers 14 residues. CDR3 amino acids: CASSFAVSTDTQYL. Written as DNA, the CDR3 is TGTGCCAGCAGTTTTGCCGTCTCCACAGATACGCAGTATCTT.

The rearrangement joins TRBV11-2 to TRBJ1-1; TRBD1 aligns across 7 bases. CDR3 length: 14 residues. The V gene's germline CDR1 is SGHAT and CDR2 FQNNGV. Germline trimming cut 2 bases from V and 3 bases from J; bases unmatched to any gene: 3. The CDR3, as DNA: TGTGCCAGCAGCTTATACCAGGGGGACACTGAAGCTTTCTTT. Protein product: CASSLYQGDTEAFF.

This clonotype has at least ten counts. The chain recombines TRBV20-1 with TRBJ1-1; D not resolved. V was clipped by 1 base and J by 8 bases, with 14 bases between them. There are 13 residues in the CDR3. Germline lookup yields CDR1 DFQATT and CDR2 SNEGSKA (reference sequence). CDR3 region: CSARVRGSAEAFF. For the CDR3, the DNA is TGCAGTGCTAGAGTCCGTGGGAGCGCCGAAGCTTTCTTT.

This clonotype was found a few times. V and J are TRBV13 and TRBJ2-1, with D unclear. The CDR3 extends over 12 amino acids. Trimming pared 5 bases from V and 12 bases from J, leaving 14 bases between. From germline, CDR1 is PRHDT and CDR2 FYEKMQ (reference sequence). The CDR3 DNA is TGTGCCAGCAGCCCCCCCGATGAGGTGCAGTTCTTC. Translating it yields CASSPPDEVQFF.

A remark on this clonotype: A junction end diverges from the germline sequence, so it may reflect a read error. The chain combines TRBV6-5 with TRBJ2-5; D is unclear. The germline CDR1 and CDR2 sequences are MNHEY and SVGAGI. CDR3 length equals 14 residues. This chain's CDR3 is CASSYSKGQGTQYF. CDR3 DNA sequence: TGTGCCAGCAGTTACTCGAAGGGTCAAGGGACCCAGTACTTC.

The chain recombines TRBV13 with TRBJ2-7; D may be TRBD1 or TRBD2 (5 bases each). This CDR3 has 14 amino acids. CDR1 and CDR2 from the germline V gene are PRHDT and FYEKMQ (reference sequence). Trimming took 6 bases from V and 3 from J, leaving 15 bases between them. The CDR3 here is CASSNGAKVYEQYF. The CDR3 nucleotides read TGTGCCAGCAGTAACGGGGCAAAAGTCTACGAGCAGTACTTC.

V and J are TRBV29-1 and TRBJ1-2; perhaps TRBD1 as D (5 bases). V dropped 3 bases and J dropped 4 bases, with 12 bases sitting between them. The CDR3 runs to 13 residues. Germline loops: CDR1 SQVTM, CDR2 ANQGSEA. In nucleotides, the CDR3 is TGCAGCGTTGACCTAACAGGCCCCTATGGCTACACCTTC. Encoded protein: CSVDLTGPYGYTF. Combining the CDR3 with reference TRBV29-1 and TRBJ1-2 gives the whole variable domain SAVISQKPSRDICQRGTSLTIQCQVDSQVTMMFWYRQQPGQSLTLIATANQGSEATYESGFVIDKFPISRPNLTFSTLTVSNMSPEDSSIYLCSVDLTGPYGYTFGSGTRLTVV.

V and J are TRBV27 and TRBJ2-7; weak D call: TRBD1 (5 bases). The CDR3 runs 15 residues. Trimming pared 1 base from V and 5 bases from J, leaving 15 bases between. Germline values: CDR1 MNHEY, CDR2 SMNVEV (reference sequence). The CDR3 nucleotides are TGTGCCAGCAGTTTATACTCCCCAGGGAACGACGAGCAGTACTTC. Residues: CASSLYSPGNDEQYF.